This T cell receptor beta chain was recovered during a study of OX40 agonist ivuxolimab in advanced cancers. Study as a whole: Across the patients, intravenous ivuxolimab was delivered every 2 weeks at 0.01 to 10 mg/kg. Patients undergoing dose escalation presented with hepatocellular carcinoma, melanoma, renal cell or head and neck cancer.

Study outcomes and limitations: Expanded clones were, on average, more numerous in CD8+ T cells than in CD4+.

Points on this clone: The antigen is undetermined.

CDR1 SGHTA and CDR2 FQGNSA come from the germline V gene. The CDR3 length is 14 residues. The V gene lost 5 bases and the J gene lost 2 bases, with 9 bases spanning the gap. This table comes from immunoSEQ multiplex PCR, and its TCRdb copy is limited to in-frame clones, with some not included. The table shows roughly 70,000 clones, with 75% to 90% occurring only once. This material consisted of CD4+ or CD8+ T cells sorted from blood, taken in a trial of the OX40 agonist ivuxolimab. The rearrangement links TRBV7-2 to TRBJ2-2; no clear D gene. The origin of this receptor is an adult with an advanced solid tumor such as melanoma, head and neck, liver or kidney cancer. The CDR3 loop is CASSVNFNTGELFF. In DNA form, the CDR3 reads TGTGCCAGCAGCGTAAATTTCAACACCGGGGAGCTGTTTTTT.